A single sample is the source of the 12 T cell receptor beta chains below, sequenced in a study of beta chain features in type 1 diabetes. These receptors have no identified antigens. The study, taken as a whole, reports: Patients with Type 1 diabetes showed moderately but significantly shorter TCRB CDR3s in all four CD4+ subsets.

What was sequenced were expressed TCRB transcripts, since all of the isolated RNA had been reverse transcribed. Profiling relied on immunoSEQ multiplex PCR, and the TCRdb table lists in-frame clones only, not all of them. The table has some 700,000 clones, roughly 12% seen once. Sequencing was carried out using naive CD4+ T cells from blood. All receptors come from a man aged 18 to 35 with type 1 diabetes.

This rearrangement joins TRBV7-8 to TRBJ2-3, with 7 bases that match TRBD2. The ends lost 5 bases at V and 2 bases at J; junction bases unmatched: 7. The germline V gene encodes CDR1 SGHVS and CDR2 FQNEAQ. This CDR3 has 15 residues. The CDR3: CASSPGRGITDTQYF. DNA of the CDR3: TGTGCCAGCAGCCCAGGGCGGGGGATCACAGATACGCAGTATTTT.

V gene TRBV19 combines with J gene TRBJ2-2; the D gene is possibly TRBD1 (6 bases). CDR3 length equals 13 residues. V lost 7 bases and J lost 3, with 9 bases in between. CDR1 LNHDA and CDR2 SQIVND come from the germline V gene (reference sequence). This chain's CDR3 is CASTTGYTGELFF. In DNA, the CDR3 is TGTGCCAGTACCACAGGGTACACCGGGGAGCTGTTTTTT.

The rearrangement joins TRBV5-1 to TRBJ2-7; TRBD1 matches at 8 bases. CDR3 length: 13 residues. Germline V gene data show CDR1 as SGHRS and CDR2 as YFSETQ. The V segment lost 6 bases and the J segment 2 bases; nucleotides outside the gene matches: 4. This CDR3 reads CASNWDRTYEQYF. Written as DNA, the CDR3 is TGCGCCAGCAACTGGGACAGGACCTACGAGCAGTACTTC.

This sequence joins TRBV5-1 and TRBJ2-7; TRBD1 might be the D (6 bases). Trimming took off 2 bases at V and 5 bases at J, with 11 bases between the two ends. CDR3 length: 13 residues. Germline loops: CDR1 SGHRS, CDR2 YFSETQ. The CDR3 spells CASSFRQGNEQYF. The CDR3 coding sequence is TGCGCCAGCAGCTTCCGGCAGGGGAACGAGCAGTACTTC.

The chain joins TRBV7-2 to TRBJ2-7; the D gene is possibly TRBD2 (6 bases). CDR3 size: 15 residues. The V end lost 1 base, the J end lost 2 bases, and 12 bases lay between the germline ends. Germline CDR1 and CDR2: SGHTA and FQGNSA. The CDR3 loop reads CASSLVPGVPYEQYF. DNA of the CDR3: TGTGCCAGCAGCTTAGTTCCGGGGGTTCCCTACGAGCAGTACTTC.

The chain links TRBV29-1 to TRBJ1-1; 9 bases are shared with TRBD1. CDR1 and CDR2 from the germline V gene are SQVTM and ANQGSEA. This CDR3 has 13 amino acids. With V trimmed by 7 bases and J by 8 bases, 11 bases remained unmatched. CDR3 sequence: CSASGTGFPEAFF. The CDR3 nucleotides are TGCAGCGCCTCCGGGACAGGGTTCCCCGAAGCTTTCTTT.

The chain links TRBV7-2 to TRBJ1-1; D gene unclear. Germline assignment: CDR1 SGHTA and CDR2 FQGNSA. The CDR3 has 14 amino acids. Trimming left V 1 base short and J 0 bases short, with 6 bases between. CDR3 protein: CASSLGRMNTEAFF. The CDR3, as DNA: TGTGCCAGCAGCTTAGGAAGGATGAACACTGAAGCTTTCTTT.

This sequence joins TRBV19 and TRBJ1-3; D is perhaps TRBD1 (5 bases). The V end lost 3 bases, the J end lost 2 bases, and 8 bases lay between the germline ends. The germline CDR1 and CDR2 sequences are LNHDA and SQIVND (reference sequence). This CDR3 comprises 14 residues. The DNA of the CDR3 is TGTGCCAGTAGTATGGGACGGCCTGGAAACACCATATATTTT. Translation gives CASSMGRPGNTIYF.

The chain combines TRBV28 with TRBJ2-2; weak D call: TRBD1 (6 bases). In germline, CDR1 is MDHEN, CDR2 SYDVKM. CDR3 length equals 19 residues. With 4 bases removed from V and 4 bases from J, the gap between germline ends came to 25 bases. The CDR3 is CASSSTDPGPRGFTGELFF. The CDR3 nucleotides read TGTGCCAGCAGTTCCACCGATCCGGGACCGAGGGGGTTCACCGGGGAGCTGTTTTTT.

The table lists this clone with a few counts. The chain has TRBV5-6 and TRBJ1-3, with D unresolved. The CDR3 extends over 14 amino acids. V was clipped by 7 bases and J by 0 bases, with 11 bases between them. Germline V gives CDR1 SGHDT, CDR2 YYEEEE. The CDR3 spells CASSLLGSGNTIYF. The DNA of the CDR3 is TGTGCCAGCTCACTCCTCGGCTCTGGAAACACCATATATTTT.

This clone has only a few counts. The rearrangement uses TRBV5-4 and TRBJ1-2; the match to TRBD1 covers 7 bases. CDR3 length equals 15 residues. Germline V lookup: CDR1 SGHNT, CDR2 YYREEE (reference sequence). The V segment lost 4 bases and the J segment 4 bases; nucleotides outside the gene matches: 10. The CDR3 DNA reads as TGTGCCAGCAGCCTGGAGACGGGACAGCCCTATGGCTACACCTTC. This translates into CASSLETGQPYGYTF.

This clone was seen more than once but under ten times. The same CDR3 also results from other DNA sequences found in this sample. The V and J genes are TRBV18 and TRBJ1-1; no clear D gene. Trimming left V 3 bases short and J 1 base short, with 9 bases between. In germline, CDR1 is KGHSH, CDR2 LQKENI. The CDR3 is 14 amino acids. CDR3 region: CASSPSGKNTEAFF. DNA for the CDR3: TGTGCCAGCTCACCCTCCGGGAAGAACACTGAAGCTTTCTTT.